This T cell receptor (beta chain) was documented in a study of T cell repertoires in cytomegalovirus infection. CDR1 is KGHSH, CDR2 LQKENI, per germline. V gave up 5 bases and J gave up 8 bases, with 13 bases separating them. CDR3 length equals 13 residues. Study-wide results and caveats: Public TCR beta family frequency separated CMV-and-HLA carriers, including in an independent cohort.

Each CDR3 protein is one row after TCRdb ran MiXCR on the reads. This table has some 300,000 distinct CDR3 sequences, 17% appearing once. In this sample, this clonotype turned up many times. The antigen remains unidentified. The rearrangement links TRBV18 to TRBJ2-1; D unresolved. Sequencing was done on a sample of PBMCs. The sequence was obtained from a human donor in good health (CMV status not recorded). Some clones in this sample may be carry-over from other donors' samples. For the CDR3, the DNA is TGTGCCAGCTCATCCCTTTCGTTGGATGAGCAGTTCTTC. Translating it yields CASSSLSLDEQFF.